The clone carrying this T cell receptor beta chain appeared once. Its cognate antigen is unknown. This CDR3 comprises 15 residues. V was pared by 4 bases and J by 4 bases, with 6 bases of the junction left unmatched. CDR1 and CDR2 from the germline V gene are LNHDA and SQIVND (reference sequence). TCR alpha and beta CDR3 regions were amplified from RNA using iRepertoire nested multiplex PCR. Tissue mRNA or PBMC total RNA, 100-400 ng, went into one-step reverse transcription and amplification. Each CDR3 protein is one row after TCRdb ran MiXCR on the multiplex PCR reads. The sample includes 150,000 to 200,000 distinct CDR3 sequences, roughly two fifths seen only once; the top ten take roughly 5.5%. This entry belongs to a study of glioma-infiltrating T cells. General study points: Only very few CDR3 sequences appeared in both tissue and blood.

Sequences were obtained from glioma tissue, nonneoplastic brain tissue, or PBMCs (not recorded which). This receptor was obtained from a human donor with low-grade glioma or glioblastoma, undergoing nonglioma brain surgery, or in good health (not recorded which). The chain is built from TRBV19 and TRBJ1-1; 10 nucleotides match TRBD1. CDR3 protein: CASSNPGQGSTEAFF. As DNA, the CDR3 is TGTGCCAGTAGTAATCCGGGACAGGGGAGCACTGAAGCTTTCTTT.